These 16 T cell receptor beta chains share one sample of origin, sequenced in a study of beta chain features in type 1 diabetes. Findings and caveats of the study: Type 1 diabetes patients had TCRB CDR3s that were shorter (moderately but significantly so) in all four CD4+ subsets.

As every portion of the isolated RNA was reverse transcribed, the sequencing read expressed TCRB transcripts. Only in-frame clones appear in the TCRdb table, and some are missing; sequencing was by immunoSEQ multiplex PCR. The sample comprises 300,000 to 350,000 clones, about 14% of which are singletons, and 0.015% rests with the top ten. No cognate antigen is known for these TCRs. Sequencing input: naive CD4+ T cells from blood. The receptors derive from a woman under 30 with type 1 diabetes.

The chain couples TRBV15 to TRBJ2-1; 7 bases align to TRBD2. V was clipped by 1 base and J by 0 bases; unmatched bases: 9. Germline CDR1 LNHNV, CDR2 YYDKDF (reference sequence). CDR3 length: 18 amino acids. Here the CDR3 DNA reads TGTGCCACCAGCAGAGCCGTTAAAGCGGGACCCTCCTACAATGAGCAGTTCTTC. This encodes CATSRAVKAGPSYNEQFF.

Note on this clone: One junction end disagrees with the germline gene, perhaps due to a read error. This same CDR3 is encoded by further DNA sequences in the sample. This chain connects TRBV5-4 to TRBJ2-3, with no clear D. CDR1 is SGHNT, CDR2 YYREEE, per germline (reference sequence). CDR3 length: 12 amino acids. The CDR3 loop is CASSLVADTQYF. The CDR3 DNA sequence: TGTGCCAGCAGCTTGGTGGCAGATACACAGTATTTT.

This clone showed up just a few times. The rearrangement links TRBV2 to TRBJ1-5; unclear D gene. Germline values: CDR1 SNHLY, CDR2 FYNNEI. The CDR3 sequence is 15 residues long. Trimming left V 4 bases short and J 7 bases short, with 17 bases between. The CDR3 DNA sequence: TGTGCCAGCAGTGGGGTCAGTCTCACGGGGCAGCCCCAGCATTTT. It specifies CASSGVSLTGQPQHF.

This clone was observed a handful of times. This rearrangement joins TRBV28 to TRBJ2-1, with TRBD2 matching 9 bases. The CDR3 loop spans 15 amino acids. CDR1 and CDR2 from the germline V gene are MDHEN and SYDVKM. Losses at the gene ends were 7 bases for V and 7 bases for J; bases not matched to a gene: 11. The CDR3 bases are TGTGCCAGCACCAGGGGCGGGAGGGATCGGAATGAGCAGTTCTTC. Translating gives CASTRGGRDRNEQFF. Combining the CDR3 with reference TRBV28 and TRBJ2-1 gives the whole variable domain DVKVTQSSRYLVKRTGEKVFLECVQDMDHENMFWYRQDPGLGLRLIYFSYDVKMKEKGDIPEGYSVSREKKERFSLILESASTNQTSMYLCASTRGGRDRNEQFFGPGTRLTVL.

The rearrangement uses TRBV5-1 and TRBJ2-7, with TRBD1 identical over 8 bases. Germline V gene sequence: CDR1 SGHRS, CDR2 YFSETQ. V was pared by 0 bases and J by 4 bases, with 6 bases of the junction left unmatched. The CDR3 is made up of 15 amino acids. CDR3 residues: CASSLVGTGSYEQYF. CDR3 in DNA: TGCGCCAGCAGCTTGGTGGGGACAGGCTCGTACGAGCAGTACTTC.

This clone came up a few times. This chain joins TRBV18 and TRBJ1-5, with 9 bases lining up with TRBD1. The CDR3 sequence is 15 residues long. The germline CDR1 and CDR2 sequences are KGHSH and LQKENI. V lost 2 bases and J lost 7; bases outside the gene matches: 6. The CDR3 here is CASSPTTGGGQPQHF. CDR3 coding DNA: TGTGCCAGCTCACCAACAACAGGGGGCGGACAGCCCCAGCATTTT.

This rearrangement joins TRBV12-5 to TRBJ2-1; D is uncertain. The CDR3 length is 13 residues. Germline lookup yields CDR1 LGHNT and CDR2 FRNRAP. Deletions cut 1 base from V and 8 bases from J, with 9 bases between. This CDR3 reads CASGLGAKDEQFF. The DNA for the CDR3 is TGTGCTAGTGGTTTGGGGGCGAAGGATGAGCAGTTCTTC.

The CDR3: CARTAGLAVQETQYF. DNA for the CDR3: TGTGCCCGAACGGCGGGACTAGCGGTACAAGAGACCCAGTACTTC. This rearrangement joins TRBV30 to TRBJ2-5, with 11 bases fitting TRBD2. The CDR3 extends over 15 amino acids. Trimming cost V 8 bases and J 2 bases; bases outside gene matches: 10. CDR1 is GTSNPN and CDR2 is SVGIG in the germline V gene (reference sequence).

This clone was seen more than once but under ten times. The chain recombines TRBV21-1 with TRBJ2-7; the D call TRBD1 from the table was never checked on the DNA. TRBV21-1 is reported as a pseudogene. CDR3 length: 15 amino acids. CDR3 nucleotide sequence: TGTGCCAGCAGCAAAACACCGGGACAAATGATCGTGCAGTACGTC. It specifies CASSKTPGQMIVQYV.

This clone was seen more than once but under ten times. The chain carries TRBV30 and TRBJ1-1; D might be TRBD1 (5 bases). CDR1 is GTSNPN and CDR2 is SVGIG in the germline V gene (reference sequence). CDR3 length equals 13 residues. V dropped 2 bases and J dropped 4 bases, with 11 bases sitting between them. The CDR3 sequence is CAWSRQGSTEAFF. CDR3 nucleotides: TGTGCCTGGAGTCGGCAGGGCAGCACTGAAGCTTTCTTT.

This clone occurred a few times. DNA of the CDR3: TGTGCCAGTACCACCGGGGGTCGGATTGAAGCTTTCTTT. It yields the protein CASTTGGRIEAFF. The chain recombines TRBV19 with TRBJ1-1; D perhaps matches TRBD1 (5 bases). Trimming removed 7 bases at V and 7 bases at J, with 16 bases between. The CDR3 totals 13 residues. Germline loops: CDR1 LNHDA, CDR2 SQIVND (reference sequence).

The genes are TRBV19 and TRBJ2-1, with 8 positions matching TRBD2. The CDR3 is made up of 14 amino acids. With V trimmed by 7 bases and J by 1 base, 3 bases remained unmatched. CDR1 and CDR2 from the germline V gene are LNHDA and SQIVND (reference sequence). The CDR3: CASNSGSSYNEQFF. The CDR3 DNA sequence: TGTGCCAGTAACAGCGGGAGTTCCTACAATGAGCAGTTCTTC.

This clone was seen only a few times. The J gene is TRBJ2-5, the V gene TRBV6-6; perhaps TRBD2 as D (5 bases). Germline V CDR1 and CDR2: MNHNY, SVGAGI (reference sequence). CDR3 length: 14 residues. Trimming cost V 7 bases and J 1 base, with 13 bases left between them. This CDR3 reads CASTTRGIQETQYF. As DNA, the CDR3 is TGTGCCAGCACCACTCGAGGGATCCAAGAGACCCAGTACTTC.

The genes are TRBV10-2 and TRBJ2-7, with D perhaps TRBD2 (6 bases). V gave up 5 bases and J gave up 7 bases, with 15 bases separating them. The CDR3 sequence is 13 residues long. Germline CDR1 is WSHSY and CDR2 is SAAADI. The CDR3 protein is CASSSGGEVEQYV. In DNA form, the CDR3 reads TGCGCCAGCAGTTCCGGGGGAGAGGTTGAGCAGTACGTC.

This clone was counted a few times. V gene TRBV30 combines with J gene TRBJ2-1, with TRBD1 identical over 9 bases. From germline, CDR1 is GTSNPN and CDR2 SVGIG (reference sequence). This CDR3 has 13 residues. Trimming at V came to 5 bases and at J to 5 bases, leaving 4 bases not matched to a gene. Written as DNA, the CDR3 is TGTGCCTGGCAGGGACAGGGCCACAATGAGCAGTTCTTC. Translated, it gives CAWQGQGHNEQFF. Full variable domain (missing parts from reference TRBV30 and TRBJ2-1): SQTIHQWPATLVQPVGSPLSLECTVEGTSNPNLYWYRQAAGRGLQLLFYSVGIGQISSEVPQNLSASRPQDRQFILSSKKLLLSDSGFYLCAWQGQGHNEQFFGPGTRLTVL.

The rearrangement links TRBV28 to TRBJ2-5; 7 bases are a match to TRBD2. This CDR3 region has 14 residues. Germline CDR1 is MDHEN and CDR2 is SYDVKM. V lost 6 bases to trimming and J lost 2 bases; unmatched junction nucleotides: 6. CDR3 region: CASRSVGGQETQYF. DNA for the CDR3: TGTGCCAGCAGGTCGGTGGGGGGGCAAGAGACCCAGTACTTC.